This TCR beta chain stems from a study of CD8+ T cells in alopecia areata. Study-level background: It was 6 to 18 months of tofacitinib, and then there were 6 months off drug.

The CDR3 spans 13 residues. Trimming took off 4 bases at V and 8 bases at J, with 15 bases between the two ends. CDR1 is SGHRS, CDR2 YFSETQ, per germline. Peripheral blood, together with lesional scalp punch biopsies, was collected from alopecia areata patients. Investigators isolated RNA and reverse transcribed it into cDNA to act as the sequencing template. Repertoires were generated with immunoSEQ multiplex PCR, while TCRdb's copy carries only in-frame clones and drops some. The sample includes some 20,000 clones, around three fifths of them seen just once. The receptor comes from a human donor with alopecia areata. Sequenced here: skin, sampled at week 0. V usage is TRBV5-1 and J usage is TRBJ1-2; possible D gene TRBD1, 5 bases. The CDR3 reads CASSVTAAQGYTF. CDR3 coding DNA: TGCGCCAGCAGCGTGACAGCCGCCCAGGGCTACACCTTC.